This TCR beta chain was observed in a study of technical replicates of blood from a handful of donors. Profiling relied on immunoSEQ multiplex PCR, and the TCRdb table lists in-frame clones only, not all of them. The table includes tens of thousands of clones, roughly 98% detected once. V was cut by 4 bases and J by 2 bases, with 23 bases left in between. CDR1 SSHAT and CDR2 FNYEAQ come from the germline V gene (reference sequence). This CDR3 region has 18 residues. The receptor was isolated from a human donor in good health. Sequences were obtained from T cells isolated from PBMCs. The chain has TRBV7-7 and TRBJ2-5; no clear D. CDR3 DNA: TGTGCCAGCAGCTACTTAGAAGGAGTAGAGAACAATCAAGAGACCCAGTACTTC. It codes for CASSYLEGVENNQETQYF.